This T cell receptor (beta chain) was identified during a study of T-cell reconstitution after alpha-beta-depleted transplantation in children. The V gene lost 3 bases and the J gene lost 4 bases, with 16 bases spanning the gap. The germline CDR1 and CDR2 sequences are SGHRS and YFSETQ. CDR3 length: 15 residues. This clonotype occurred many times. Unique molecular identifiers tagged the TCRbeta library. TCRdb processed the PCR reads anew with MiXCR; each CDR3 protein has one entry. The sample lists 300,000 to 400,000 distinct CDR3 sequences, about 14% occurring once. The specimen was PBMCs, collected from the stem cell graft. The source is a human donor who donated a stem cell graft to a child with Fanconi anemia. The chain couples TRBV5-1 to TRBJ2-5, with D possibly being TRBD2 (6 bases). CDR3 residues: CASSWGGTSAETQYF. For the CDR3, the DNA is TGCGCCAGCAGCTGGGGCGGGACTTCAGCAGAGACCCAGTACTTC.